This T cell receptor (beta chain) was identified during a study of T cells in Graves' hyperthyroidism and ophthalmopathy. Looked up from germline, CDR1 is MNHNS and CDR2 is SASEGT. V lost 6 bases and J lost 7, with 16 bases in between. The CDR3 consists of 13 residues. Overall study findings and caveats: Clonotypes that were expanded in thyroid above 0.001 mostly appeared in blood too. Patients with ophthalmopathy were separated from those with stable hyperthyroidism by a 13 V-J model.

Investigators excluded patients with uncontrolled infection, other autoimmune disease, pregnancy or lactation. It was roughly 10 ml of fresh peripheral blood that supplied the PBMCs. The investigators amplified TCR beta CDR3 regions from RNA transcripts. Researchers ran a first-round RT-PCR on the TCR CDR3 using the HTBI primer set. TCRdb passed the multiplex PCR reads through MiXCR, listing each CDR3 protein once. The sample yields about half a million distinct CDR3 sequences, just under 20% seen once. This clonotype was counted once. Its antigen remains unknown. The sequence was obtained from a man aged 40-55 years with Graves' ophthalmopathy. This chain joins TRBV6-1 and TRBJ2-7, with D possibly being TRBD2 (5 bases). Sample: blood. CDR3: CASSPWTGKEQYF. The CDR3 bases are TGTGCCAGCAGCCCCTGGACTGGGAAAGAGCAGTACTTC.